The 10 T cell receptor beta chains below were found in one sample sequenced in a study of control samples from healthy donors and cancer patients. TCRdb's table, derived via immunoSEQ multiplex PCR, lists solely in-frame clones and lacks some. The table includes 100,000 to 150,000 clones, about 92% detected once. Sequencing used blood. These receptors all come from a woman in her forties or fifties in good health.

This chain uses TRBV30 with TRBJ2-3, with 7 positions matching TRBD2. V lost 3 bases and J lost 4; bases outside the gene matches: 7. Germline CDR1 and CDR2: GTSNPN and SVGIG (reference sequence). The CDR3 totals 14 residues. In DNA, the CDR3 is TGTGCCTGGAGCAACGGACGGGGGGCAGATACGCAGTATTTT. It codes for CAWSNGRGADTQYF.

The rearrangement uses TRBV5-8 and TRBJ1-5, with TRBD1 as a possible D gene (5 bases). V lost 5 bases and J 0 bases, leaving 9 bases between the germline ends. From germline, CDR1 is SGHTS and CDR2 YDEGEE. This CDR3 is 14 amino acids long. CDR3 DNA: TGTGCCAGCAGGATAAGGGGTAGCAATCAGCCCCAGCATTTT. This gives the protein CASRIRGSNQPQHF.

This sequence joins TRBV16 and TRBJ1-1; possible D gene TRBD1, 6 bases. CDR3 length: 14 residues. Trimming shortened V by 4 bases and J by 2 bases, and 11 bases separated the two germline ends. Per germline, CDR1 KGHSY and CDR2 FQNENV. The CDR3 is CASSLTGSNTEAFF. DNA of the CDR3: TGTGCCAGCAGCCTTACAGGGTCCAACACTGAAGCTTTCTTT.

The gene calls are TRBV19 and TRBJ1-5; D unresolved. The CDR3 extends over 15 amino acids. In germline, CDR1 is LNHDA, CDR2 SQIVND (reference sequence). V shed 7 bases and J shed 5 bases, with 18 bases lying between them. The CDR3 reads CASTLHLNAYQPQHF. The DNA for the CDR3 is TGTGCCAGTACCTTACACCTAAATGCTTATCAGCCCCAGCATTTT.

The chain combines TRBV28 with TRBJ2-7; 8 bases map to TRBD1. The CDR3 has 14 amino acids. With V trimmed by 8 bases and J by 2 bases, 8 bases remained unmatched. Germline V gives CDR1 MDHEN, CDR2 SYDVKM. The CDR3 DNA sequence: TGTGCCAGCTTGAACAGGGGGTGGGCCTACGAGCAGTACTTC. This codes for CASLNRGWAYEQYF. The whole variable domain, remainder taken from reference TRBV28 and TRBJ2-7, is DVKVTQSSRYLVKRTGEKVFLECVQDMDHENMFWYRQDPGLGLRLIYFSYDVKMKEKGDIPEGYSVSREKKERFSLILESASTNQTSMYLCASLNRGWAYEQYFGPGTRLTVT.

The rearrangement joins TRBV18 to TRBJ2-1; 11 bases agree with TRBD1. There are 13 residues in the CDR3. The ends lost 6 bases at V and 10 bases at J; junction bases unmatched: 5. Germline lookup yields CDR1 KGHSH and CDR2 LQKENI. The CDR3 sequence: CASSVDRGREQFF. In DNA form, the CDR3 reads TGTGCCAGCTCCGTGGACAGGGGGCGGGAGCAGTTCTTC.

This chain links TRBV6-5 with TRBJ2-5; a weak D match, TRBD2 (5 bases). The CDR3 consists of 13 residues. The ends were cut back, 6 bases at V and 1 base at J, with 9 bases in the middle. Looked up from germline, CDR1 is MNHEY and CDR2 is SVGAGI. The CDR3 DNA reads as TGTGCCAGCAGGGGGAGCACCCAAGAGACCCAGTACTTC. Protein: CASRGSTQETQYF.

The chain carries TRBV6-5 and TRBJ2-3, with D perhaps TRBD2 (5 bases). Per the germline V gene, CDR1 is MNHEY and CDR2 is SVGAGI. V lost 2 bases to trimming and J lost 7 bases, with 10 bases between them. CDR3 length: 13 amino acids. CDR3 coding DNA: TGTGCCAGCAGTTACGACGGGGAAAATACGCAGTATTTT. It translates to CASSYDGENTQYF.

The chain's CDR3 is CASSQEGRKHEQYF. The CDR3 nucleotides are TGCGCCAGCAGCCAAGAAGGGAGGAAACACGAGCAGTACTTC. The chain recombines TRBV4-1 with TRBJ2-7, with D maybe TRBD2 (6 bases). CDR1 MGHRA and CDR2 YSYEKL come from the germline V gene. Trimming left V 0 bases short and J 5 bases short, with 11 bases between. CDR3 size: 14 residues.

The V gene is TRBV3-1 (or the pseudogene TRBV3-2), the J gene TRBJ2-7; D is undetermined. The CDR3 contains 13 residues. V was cut by 0 bases and J by 12 bases, with 15 bases left in between. Germline V gene data show CDR1 as LGHDT and CDR2 as YNNKEL (reference sequence). The CDR3 nucleotides are TGTGCCAGCAGCCAAGAATATCCACGAACGACGTACTTC. It encodes CASSQEYPRTTYF.